This T cell receptor (beta chain) was documented in a study of T cells expressing NK-cell markers. Study information: It was sorted CD3+CD56+NKG2C+, CD3+CD56+NKG2C- and CD3+CD56-NKG2C+ T cells that supplied the TCR beta repertoires.

TCR beta libraries carry UMIs added by 5'RACE template switching. TCRdb re-called the 5' RACE reads and shows each CDR3 protein once, DNA omitted. The sample holds over 350,000 distinct CDR3 sequences. The CDR3 contains 15 residues. Material: blood T cells: a sorted CD56 or NKG2C T cell subset, CD4+ or CD8+ T cells, or bulk PBMC T cells (not recorded which). This receptor was taken from a woman between 45 and 65 years old in good health. V and J are TRBV12-3 or TRBV12-4 and TRBJ1-5; TCRdb outputs TRBD1, but without DNA this stays unchecked. CDR3 loop: CASSPGTVPNQPQHF.